The 27 T cell receptor beta chains below come from one sample, sequenced in a study of blood T cell repertoires in COVID-19. TCRdb keeps only in-frame clones here, not all; method: immunoSEQ multiplex PCR. Of about 82,000 clones in the sample, around 83% were seen once. Sequenced sample: peripheral blood. All receptors come from a woman aged 60-75 years with acute or convalescent COVID-19.

This rearrangement joins TRBV7-9 to TRBJ1-2; D is unclear. The CDR3 has 13 amino acids. Germline CDR1 and CDR2: SEHNR and FQNEAQ (reference sequence). Trimming took off 8 bases at V and 1 base at J, with 11 bases between the two ends. The DNA for the CDR3 is TGTGCCAGCGTTACAACGGGTAACTATGGCTACACCTTC. Protein sequence: CASVTTGNYGYTF. The full variable domain, completed using reference TRBV7-9 and TRBJ1-2, is DTGVSQNPRHKITKRGQNVTFRCDPISEHNRLYWYRQTLGQGPEFLTYFQNEAQLEKSRLLSDRFSAERPKGSFSTLEIQRTEQGDSAMYLCASVTTGNYGYTFGSGTRLTVV.

The genes are TRBV29-1 and TRBJ2-7; D is possibly TRBD2 (5 bases). V was trimmed by 0 bases and J by 3 bases, leaving 15 bases between them. The CDR3 spans 15 residues. Per the germline V gene, CDR1 is SQVTM and CDR2 is ANQGSEA. CDR3 DNA: TGCAGCGTTGAAGATAGGGCCCCAGGAGGCTACGAGCAGTACTTC. Its translation: CSVEDRAPGGYEQYF.

The chain combines TRBV27 with TRBJ1-3, with D hard to call. The CDR3 length is 14 residues. Germline lookup yields CDR1 MNHEY and CDR2 SMNVEV (reference sequence). The V and J ends lost 7 bases and 0 bases respectively, with 10 bases between them. The CDR3 protein is CASTDNSSGNTIYF. As DNA, the CDR3 is TGTGCCAGCACCGATAATAGCTCTGGAAACACCATATATTTT.

The chain couples TRBV30 to TRBJ2-7, with D possibly matching TRBD1 (6 bases). Germline V gene lookup returns CDR1 GTSNPN and CDR2 SVGIG (reference sequence). With 7 bases removed from V and 4 bases from J, the gap between germline ends came to 23 bases. The CDR3 sequence is 15 residues long. For the CDR3, the DNA is TGTGCCTTACCGAGTACCACGGGACACCCATACGAGCAGTACTTC. This encodes CALPSTTGHPYEQYF.

The CDR3 sequence is CASSARGGTGSNTEAFF. CDR3 sequence (DNA): TGTGCCAGCAGCGCCCGAGGAGGGACAGGGAGTAACACTGAAGCTTTCTTT. The chain uses TRBV9 and TRBJ1-1; TRBD1 matches at 9 bases. This CDR3 spans 17 amino acids. Germline assignment: CDR1 SGDLS and CDR2 YYNGEE. The V gene end was trimmed by 3 bases and the J gene end by 2 bases; junction bases not matched to a gene: 11.

The V gene is TRBV19, the J gene TRBJ1-2; weak D call: TRBD1 (6 bases). The V and J ends lost 7 bases and 2 bases respectively, with 17 bases between them. CDR1 and CDR2 from the germline V gene are LNHDA and SQIVND (reference sequence). The CDR3 consists of 15 residues. CDR3 residues: CASNDGRGRNYGYTF. Here the CDR3 DNA reads TGTGCCAGTAACGACGGCAGGGGTCGAAACTATGGCTACACCTTC.

The rearrangement links TRBV7-2 to TRBJ2-2; TRBD2 might be the D (5 bases). The CDR3 length is 16 residues. V was clipped by 5 bases and J by 1 base, with 14 bases between them. CDR1 and CDR2 from the germline V gene are SGHTA and FQGNSA. CDR3 sequence (DNA): TGTGCCAGCAGCCCCCGACGGAGGTTGAACACCGGGGAGCTGTTTTTT. Residues: CASSPRRRLNTGELFF. The full variable domain, rest sourced from reference TRBV7-2 and TRBJ2-2, is GAGVSQSPSNKVTEKGKDVELRCDPISGHTALYWYRQSLGQGLEFLIYFQGNSAPDKSGLPSDRFSAERTGGSVSTLTIQRTQQEDSAVYLCASSPRRRLNTGELFFGEGSRLTVL.

This clone appeared a single time. The chain recombines TRBV11-3 with TRBJ2-2; possibly TRBD2 for D (5 bases). In germline, CDR1 is SGHNT, CDR2 YENEEA. This CDR3 has 15 residues. The V end lost 3 bases, the J end lost 7 bases, and 15 bases lay between the germline ends. CDR3: CASSLSGNRGGELFF. For the CDR3, the DNA is TGTGCCAGCAGCTTGAGCGGTAATAGAGGCGGGGAGCTGTTTTTT.

Notes on this clone: Other DNA variants within this sample encode the same CDR3. V and J are TRBV6-5 and TRBJ1-5, with D possibly being TRBD1 (5 bases). This CDR3 has 15 residues. Per germline, CDR1 MNHEY and CDR2 SVGAGI. Trimming took off 4 bases at V and 0 bases at J, with 10 bases between the two ends. CDR3 sequence (DNA): TGTGCCAGCAGTTCCGACAGAAATAGCAATCAGCCCCAGCATTTT. Protein sequence: CASSSDRNSNQPQHF.

The chain carries TRBV5-1 and TRBJ1-2; 7 nucleotides agree with TRBD1. The J segment lost 3 bases and the V segment lost 7 bases, leaving 9 bases of the junction unmatched. Germline CDR1 is SGHRS and CDR2 is YFSETQ. CDR3 length equals 14 residues. CDR3 in amino acids: CASSLLQGDYGYTF. The CDR3 DNA reads as TGCGCCAGCTCACTCCTCCAGGGGGACTATGGCTACACCTTC.

The V call is TRBV19, the J call TRBJ2-1; 9 positions match TRBD1. From germline, CDR1 is LNHDA and CDR2 SQIVND (reference sequence). The CDR3 sequence is 15 residues long. V trimming: 4 bases; J trimming: 8 bases; junction bases outside the gene matches: 9. The CDR3 DNA reads as TGTGCCAGTAGTACTACCGGGACAGGGATGTATGAGCAGTTCTTC. This codes for CASSTTGTGMYEQFF.

Comments on this clone: At one end, the junction sequence differs from germline, possibly due to a read error. This chain joins TRBV30 and TRBJ1-1, with TRBD1 matching over 7 bases. Germline V gives CDR1 GTSNPN, CDR2 SVGIG (reference sequence). CDR3 size: 15 residues. The CDR3 bases are TGTGCCTGTACAGGGGTCGGTGGAGGGTTCACTGGAGCTTTCTTT. This translates into CACTGVGGGFTGAFF.

V is TRBV5-1 and J is TRBJ2-7; 9 bases match TRBD1. The CDR3 sequence is 14 residues long. V shed 5 bases, J shed 5 bases, and the junction held 8 bases outside the gene matches. Germline CDR1 and CDR2: SGHRS and YFSETQ. The CDR3 loop is CASRAGTGQHEQYF. The CDR3 DNA reads as TGCGCCAGCAGGGCTGGGACAGGGCAGCACGAGCAGTACTTC.

V gene TRBV9 combines with J gene TRBJ1-3; D not certain. There are 15 residues in the CDR3. Germline CDR1 reads SGDLS; CDR2 reads YYNGEE. V lost 3 bases and J lost 1, with 11 bases in between. CDR3 DNA sequence: TGTGCCAGCAGCGCACACGATTGGTCTGGAAACACCATATATTTT. Translated, it gives CASSAHDWSGNTIYF.

The chain couples TRBV7-2 to TRBJ1-6; 8 bases fit TRBD1. The CDR3 has 14 residues. Germline CDR1 and CDR2: SGHTA and FQGNSA. V lost 5 bases, J lost 6 bases, and 3 bases stayed unmatched. The CDR3 DNA sequence: TGTGCCAGCAGCCTAGACAGGGGTAATTCACCCCTCCACTTT. It yields the protein CASSLDRGNSPLHF.

The chain has TRBV30 and TRBJ2-1; D possibly corresponds to TRBD2 (6 bases). The CDR3 has 13 residues. V was trimmed by 3 bases and J by 5 bases, leaving 11 bases between them. Germline CDR1 reads GTSNPN; CDR2 reads SVGIG (reference sequence). The CDR3 DNA reads TGTGCCTGGAGGGGCCCGGGGGACAATGAGCAGTTCTTC. This gives the protein CAWRGPGDNEQFF.

CDR3 coding DNA: TGTGCCAGCAGTTTGTGGACTAGCGGGGCAAAAAACATTCAGTACTTC. Translation gives CASSLWTSGAKNIQYF. V is TRBV6-5 and J is TRBJ2-4; 12 bases fit TRBD2. The CDR3 loop spans 16 amino acids. Trimming removed 4 bases from V and 4 bases from J; junction bases left unmatched: 5. In germline, CDR1 is MNHEY, CDR2 SVGAGI.

The genes are TRBV5-5 and TRBJ1-5, with 10 bases fitting TRBD1. CDR3 size: 15 residues. The ends lost 4 bases at V and 5 bases at J; junction bases unmatched: 6. CDR1 SGHKS and CDR2 YYEKEE come from the germline V gene (reference sequence). The CDR3 bases are TGTGCCAGCAGCATTTCCGGACAGGGGGATCAGCCCCAGCATTTT. This codes for CASSISGQGDQPQHF.

The genes are TRBV11-3 and TRBJ2-1; 9 nucleotides agree with TRBD2. The CDR3 sequence is 16 residues long. J gave up 5 bases and V 1 base, and 6 bases lay outside the gene matches. Germline assignment: CDR1 SGHNT and CDR2 YENEEA. As DNA, the CDR3 is TGTGCCAGCAGCTTAGGGGATCGACTAGCGGACAATGAGCAGTTCTTC. It codes for CASSLGDRLADNEQFF.

This chain uses TRBV29-1 with TRBJ2-5, with unresolved D. Between the trimmed V and J ends, which lost 5 bases and 5 bases, there was a span of 18 bases. The CDR3 is 14 amino acids. CDR1 is SQVTM, CDR2 ANQGSEA, per germline. The CDR3 loop is CSVRPKFYEETQYF. The CDR3 bases are TGCAGCGTTCGTCCAAAGTTTTACGAGGAGACCCAGTACTTC.

This rearrangement joins TRBV7-2 to TRBJ2-1, with TRBD2 matching 13 bases. The CDR3 runs to 14 residues. J gave up 7 bases and V 5 bases, and 2 bases lay outside the gene matches. CDR1 and CDR2 (germline): SGHTA, FQGNSA. In DNA form, the CDR3 reads TGTGCCAGCAGCGCGACTAGCGGGGGGAATGAGCAGTTCTTC. It translates to CASSATSGGNEQFF.

V is TRBV10-3 and J is TRBJ2-3; 11 bases map to TRBD1. Trimming at V came to 2 bases and at J to 4 bases, leaving 2 bases not matched to a gene. Germline V gene data show CDR1 as ENHRY and CDR2 as SYGVKD. The CDR3 has 15 amino acids. The CDR3 spells CAISEGDRGADTQYF. CDR3 DNA: TGTGCCATCAGTGAGGGGGACAGGGGGGCAGATACGCAGTATTTT.

This chain joins TRBV24-1 and TRBJ2-2; the D gene is possibly TRBD1 (6 bases). Trimming removed 6 bases at V and 3 bases at J, with 10 bases between. CDR1 KGHDR and CDR2 SFDVKD come from the germline V gene. This CDR3 region has 14 residues. CDR3 in DNA: TGTGCCACCAGTACAGGGCACGACACCGGGGAGCTGTTTTTT. Its protein is CATSTGHDTGELFF.

V usage is TRBV5-4 and J usage is TRBJ2-5; 8 nucleotides line up with TRBD1. CDR3 size: 13 residues. In germline, CDR1 is SGHNT, CDR2 YYREEE (reference sequence). The junction had 5 bases not matched to a gene; V was cut back by 5 bases and J by 5 bases. The CDR3: CASSFRGLETQYF. CDR3 coding DNA: TGTGCCAGCAGTTTCAGGGGGCTGGAGACCCAGTACTTC. Supplemented by reference TRBV5-4 and TRBJ2-5, the full variable domain reads ETGVTQSPTHLIKTRGQQVTLRCSSQSGHNTVSWYQQALGQGPQFIFQYYREEENGRGNFPPRFSGLQFPNYSSELNVNALELDDSALYLCASSFRGLETQYFGPGTRLLVL.

The gene calls are TRBV30 and TRBJ2-2; 7 bases map to TRBD2. This CDR3 has 15 amino acids. J was trimmed by 4 bases and V by 2 bases; bases with no gene match: 7. CDR1 is GTSNPN and CDR2 is SVGIG in the germline V gene (reference sequence). The CDR3 region is CAWSSLGGGTGELFF. The CDR3 DNA reads TGTGCCTGGAGTTCCCTTGGGGGGGGCACCGGGGAGCTGTTTTTT.

V and J are TRBV5-5 and TRBJ1-2; a possible D gene is TRBD1 (6 bases). The germline V and J ends were trimmed by 2 bases and 8 bases, with 13 bases remaining between them. CDR3 size: 13 residues. The V gene's germline CDR1 is SGHKS and CDR2 YYEKEE (reference sequence). The CDR3 sequence: CASSLQGWGGYTF. Here the CDR3 DNA reads TGTGCCAGCAGCTTACAGGGATGGGGCGGCTACACCTTC.

V is TRBV11-3 and J is TRBJ1-6, with D maybe TRBD1 (5 bases). V was pared by 4 bases and J by 8 bases, with 12 bases between. The CDR3 extends over 14 amino acids. CDR1 and CDR2 from the germline V gene are SGHNT and YENEEA. Written as DNA, the CDR3 is TGTGCCAGCAGCTGGGGGGGAGGCCATTCACCCCTCCACTTT. Its translation: CASSWGGGHSPLHF. The entire variable domain, with the rest obtained from reference TRBV11-3 and TRBJ1-6, is as follows: EAGVVQSPRYKIIEKKQPVAFWCNPISGHNTLYWYLQNLGQGPELLIRYENEEAVDDSQLPKDRFSAERLKGVDSTLKIQPAELGDSAVYLCASSWGGGHSPLHFGNGTRLTVT.